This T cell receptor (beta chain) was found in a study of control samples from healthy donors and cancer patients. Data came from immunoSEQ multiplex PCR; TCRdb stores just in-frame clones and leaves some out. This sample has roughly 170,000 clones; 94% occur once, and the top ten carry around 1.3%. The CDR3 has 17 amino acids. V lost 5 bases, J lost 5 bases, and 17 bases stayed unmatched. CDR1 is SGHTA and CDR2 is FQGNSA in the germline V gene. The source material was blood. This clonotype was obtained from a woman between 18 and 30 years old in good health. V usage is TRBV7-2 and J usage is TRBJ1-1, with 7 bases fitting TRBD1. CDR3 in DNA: TGTGCCAGCAGCCCTCCTTTGAGAACAGGGGCGCGGACTGAAGCTTTCTTT. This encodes CASSPPLRTGARTEAFF.